This record concerns one T cell receptor beta chain sequence. The antigen is unknown. The data were taken from a study of T cell clusters in autoimmune cytopenias. Whole-study findings and limits: No experiment has yet validated the function of the T cell clusters defined in silico. Comparing secondary cytopenia with chronic lymphocytic leukemia showed no cluster-lack signature, apparently masked by lymphoma repertoire. Compared with active autoimmune hepatitis patients, healthy donors showed about 3-fold more exclusive TRB clusters. Clustering suggested that physiological T cell clusters were missing in primary autoimmune cytopenia patients.

TRB amplification used around 260 ng of peripheral blood genomic DNA. Per germline, CDR1 DFQATT and CDR2 SNEGSKA (reference sequence). The CDR3 is 11 amino acids. TRB was amplified by touch-down multiplex PCR, primer pools A and B combined. For each CDR3 protein, TCRdb gives one entry from its re-call of the multiplex PCR reads, without DNA. Its table lists roughly 8,200 distinct CDR3 sequences. The chain has TRBV20-1 and TRBJ2-5; TCRdb's assignment of TRBD1 cannot be checked, as there is no DNA. The clonotype originates from a human donor with an autoimmune cytopenia or autoimmune hepatitis (not recorded which). Sequencing used peripheral blood. The CDR3 loop is CSARTAGTQYF.